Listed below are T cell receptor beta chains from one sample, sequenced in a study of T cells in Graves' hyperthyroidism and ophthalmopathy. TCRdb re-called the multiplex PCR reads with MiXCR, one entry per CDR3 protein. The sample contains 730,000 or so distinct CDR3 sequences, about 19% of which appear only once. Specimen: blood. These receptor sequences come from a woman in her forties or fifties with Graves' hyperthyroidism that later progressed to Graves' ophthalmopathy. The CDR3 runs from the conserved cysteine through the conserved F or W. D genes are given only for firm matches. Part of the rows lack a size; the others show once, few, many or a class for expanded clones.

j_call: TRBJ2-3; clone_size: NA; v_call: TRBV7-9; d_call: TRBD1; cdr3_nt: TGTGCCAGCAGCTCGCAGGGGGTCACAGATACGCAGTATTTT; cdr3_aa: CASSSQGVTDTQYF
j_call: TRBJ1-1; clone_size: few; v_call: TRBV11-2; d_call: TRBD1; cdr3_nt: TGTGCCAGCAGCTTAGACAGCGTTGGGACAGGGGTTGCTTTCTTT; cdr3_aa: CASSLDSVGTGVAFF
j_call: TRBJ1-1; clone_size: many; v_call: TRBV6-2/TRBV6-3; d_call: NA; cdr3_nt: TGTGCCAGCAGTTACGGATTGGACACACTGAACACTGAAGCTTTCTTT; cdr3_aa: CASSYGLDTLNTEAFF
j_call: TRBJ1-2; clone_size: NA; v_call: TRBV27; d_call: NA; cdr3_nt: TGTGCCAGCAGTTTATTCGGGGGGGCTAACTATGGCTACACCTTC; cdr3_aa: CASSLFGGANYGYTF
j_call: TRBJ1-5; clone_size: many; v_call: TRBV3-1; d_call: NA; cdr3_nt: TGTGCCAGCAGCCAAGAACACGGGGCCCAGCATTTT; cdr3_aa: CASSQEHGAQHF
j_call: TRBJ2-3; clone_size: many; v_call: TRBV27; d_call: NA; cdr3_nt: TGTGCCAGCAGCTTCGGATACAGGGATCTCACAGATACGCAGTATTTT; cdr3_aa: CASSFGYRDLTDTQYF
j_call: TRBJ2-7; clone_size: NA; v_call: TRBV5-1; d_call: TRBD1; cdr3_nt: TGCGCCAGCACCGGACAGGTCTCCTACGAGCAGTACTTC; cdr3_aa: CASTGQVSYEQYF
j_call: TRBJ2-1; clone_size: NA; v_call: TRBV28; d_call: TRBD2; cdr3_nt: TGTGCCAGCAGTCCACGGACTAGCGCCCTATACAATGAGCAGTTCTTC; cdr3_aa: CASSPRTSALYNEQFF
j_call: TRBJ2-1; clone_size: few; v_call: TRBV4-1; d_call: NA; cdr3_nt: TGCGCCAGCAGCCAAGAAGGGCACCGAAGCTCCTACAATGAGCAGTTCTTC; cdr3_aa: CASSQEGHRSSYNEQFF
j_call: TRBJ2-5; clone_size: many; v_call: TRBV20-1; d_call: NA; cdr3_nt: TGCAGTGCTGGGGAAGAGACCCAGTACTTC; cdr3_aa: CSAGEETQYF
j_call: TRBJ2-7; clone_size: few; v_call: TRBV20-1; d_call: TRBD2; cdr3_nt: TGCAGTGCTAGAGATGTGGATATTGGGACTAGCGGGGGGGCCAACGAGCAGTACTTC; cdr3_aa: CSARDVDIGTSGGANEQYF
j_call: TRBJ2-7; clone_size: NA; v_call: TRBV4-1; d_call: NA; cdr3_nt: TGCGCCAGCAGCCAAGTGGGGCAGAGCTCCTACGAGCAGTACTTC; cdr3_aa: CASSQVGQSSYEQYF
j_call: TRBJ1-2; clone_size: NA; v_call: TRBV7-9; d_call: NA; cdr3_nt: TGTGCCAGCAGCTTGGGTCTCGAAGGAGGCTACACCTTC; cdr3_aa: CASSLGLEGGYTF
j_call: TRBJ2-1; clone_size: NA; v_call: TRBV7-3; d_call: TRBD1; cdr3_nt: TGTGCCAGCAGTCGGGACAGCCTCTCCTACAATGAGCAGTTCTTC; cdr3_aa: CASSRDSLSYNEQFF
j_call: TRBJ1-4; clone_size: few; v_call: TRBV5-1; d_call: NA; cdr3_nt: TGCGCCAGTCGGGACGCCGGAATCGGTGCGGCAACTAATGAAAAACTGTTTTTT; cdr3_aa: CASRDAGIGAATNEKLFF
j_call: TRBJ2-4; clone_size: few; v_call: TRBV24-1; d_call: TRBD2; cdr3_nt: TGTGCCACCAGTGACCTGACTAGCCCAAACATTCAGTACTTC; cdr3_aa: CATSDLTSPNIQYF
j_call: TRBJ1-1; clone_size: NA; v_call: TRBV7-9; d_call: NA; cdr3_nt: TGTGCCAGCAGCTTAGTCGGCAAGTCCACTGAAGCTTTCTTT; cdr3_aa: CASSLVGKSTEAFF
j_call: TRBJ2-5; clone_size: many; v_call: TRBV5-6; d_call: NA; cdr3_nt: TGTGCCAGCAGCCTGACAGTGTACCAAGAGACCCAGTACTTC; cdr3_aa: CASSLTVYQETQYF
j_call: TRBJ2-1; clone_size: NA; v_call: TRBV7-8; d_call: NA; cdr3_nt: TGTGCCAGCAGTAACGGACACACCTACAATGAGCAGTTCTTC; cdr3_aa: CASSNGHTYNEQFF
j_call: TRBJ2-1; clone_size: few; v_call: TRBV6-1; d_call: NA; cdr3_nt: TGTGCCAGCAGCCCAGTAGACAATGAGCAGTTCTTC; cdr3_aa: CASSPVDNEQFF
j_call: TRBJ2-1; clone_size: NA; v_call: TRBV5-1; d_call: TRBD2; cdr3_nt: TGCGCCAGCAGCTTGGCAGCTAGCGGGGGGAGCTCCTACAATGAGCAGTTCTTC; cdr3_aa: CASSLAASGGSSYNEQFF
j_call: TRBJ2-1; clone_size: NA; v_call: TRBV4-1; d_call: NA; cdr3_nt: TGCGCCAGCAGCCATGGCAACTCCTACAATGAGCAGTTCTTC; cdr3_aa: CASSHGNSYNEQFF
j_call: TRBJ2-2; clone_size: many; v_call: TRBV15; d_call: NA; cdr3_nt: TGTGCCACCAGCAGAGGGAGGACGAACACCGGGGAGCTGTTTTTT; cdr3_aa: CATSRGRTNTGELFF